The sequence of this T cell receptor (beta chain) was determined in a study of beta chain features in type 1 diabetes (dated by TCRdb to between 2017 and 2018). Broadly, across the study: Mean age, gender distribution, total cell number and subset yield were not different between patients and healthy donors. The study compared the TCRB repertoires of sorted circulating CD4+ T cell subsets in recently diagnosed type 1 diabetes patients with those in matched healthy donors. Whereas all 30 or so donors provided naive and central memory subsets, regulatory and stem cell-like memory subsets were isolated from just 8 patients and roughly 8 healthy donors. Across all samples, about 110 million sorted cells were examined, and cell number per subset correlated strongly with RNA yield.

CDR1 and CDR2 are read off the germline V gene as SGHRS and YFSETQ. The CDR3 runs 14 amino acids, cysteine and phenylalanine included. The retained sequence is limited to the CDR3, 42 bases, with the frame set at the first base. Trimming leaves V shorter by 4 bases and J shorter by 9 bases, with the junction holding 5 bases beyond the gene matches. Each donor gave one peripheral blood draw, roughly 110 mL on average, collected into heparinised tubes. Naive, central memory, regulatory and stem cell-like memory CD4+ T cells were sorted on a BD FACSAria II using a panel including CD45RO, CCR7, CD25, CD127, CD95 and CD27. Every sorted population had a purity above 95%. Right away, PBMCs were isolated by Lymphoprep density gradient centrifugation and were stained directly, with no culture step. So that batch effects would be minimized, each experiment stained and sorted samples in pairs, pairing one healthy donor with one patient.

This clone was observed a few times. No antigen is known for it. Per-base qualities were not stored, and no clone one base away is much larger. The paper as a whole reports these results and caveats: A moderate but significant shortening of TCRB CDR3 length was observed in type 1 diabetes patients in all four CD4+ subsets. Shorter templates might be favored by PCR, yet because patient and control samples were amplified and corrected together, any such skew would affect both groups equally. Naive, central memory and regulatory TCRB repertoires appeared more similar among patients than among healthy donors. Because cDNA was sequenced instead of genomic DNA, highly expressing activated cells could be over-represented, though the groups showed no difference in activation or CD3 levels. At VDJ recombination sites, patients with type 1 diabetes made fewer insertions and deleted more nucleotides, a pattern implying thymic rearrangement abnormalities. HLA sub-analyses involved small numbers of individuals, so any influence of HLA type on TCRB rearrangement remained unresolved.

All of the isolated RNA was reverse transcribed with the High Capacity cDNA Reverse Transcription Kit, so expressed TCRB transcripts were sequenced. Naive, central memory and regulatory T cell samples underwent deep immunoSEQ sequencing, averaging about 3.57 million total reads per sample. Sorted cells were lysed in RLT buffer and RNA was extracted with DNase-treated RNeasy Micro or Mini kits, depending on cell number. Each cell subset was processed separately to prevent cross-contamination, with patient and healthy donor samples processed together. TCRB sequences were amplified from cDNA with the immunoSEQ multiplex PCR, producing 87-bp fragments spanning the CDR3 region. The amplicons were sequenced using the Illumina HiSeq platform. In the authors' own workflow: PCR bias was corrected computationally using synthetic template baselines, and reads within Hamming distance 2 were collapsed, with unmergeable singletons discarded. Reads were aligned against IMGT to assign V, D and J genes, CDR3 length and insertions or deletions at six rearrangement sites. Within each subset, clonotype counts were normalized to sorted cell number, after which true diversity and Gini coefficients were computed with the tcR R package. Repertoire sharing was quantified using the overlap coefficient calculated on TCRB nucleotide sequences. Out-of-frame TCRB sequences from naive cells were analyzed as a proxy for the pre-selection repertoire. The table comes from immuneACCESS by way of TCRdb, which keeps in-frame sequences with V and J called. Part of the clones is missing from these tables; in studies checked, under half for an unresolved V gene and the rest for unknown reasons. The D gene and trimming were derived from the DNA, and the V and J assignments and clone size from that table. The sample data list 500,000 to 800,000 clones, and about an eighth of these were observed just once. More than 0.1% of the sample comes from the top ten.

The sample was naive CD4+ T cells from blood. The cell subset or site label, as the study defines it: true naive CD4+ T cells. The source is a man under 40 with type 1 diabetes. The chain joins TRBV5-1 to TRBJ2-1, and 12 junction bases match TRBD2. The CDR3 region has the sequence CASSVLAGGPEQFF. The DNA sequence reads TGCGCCAGCAGCGTCCTAGCGGGGGGGCCTGAGCAGTTCTTC.